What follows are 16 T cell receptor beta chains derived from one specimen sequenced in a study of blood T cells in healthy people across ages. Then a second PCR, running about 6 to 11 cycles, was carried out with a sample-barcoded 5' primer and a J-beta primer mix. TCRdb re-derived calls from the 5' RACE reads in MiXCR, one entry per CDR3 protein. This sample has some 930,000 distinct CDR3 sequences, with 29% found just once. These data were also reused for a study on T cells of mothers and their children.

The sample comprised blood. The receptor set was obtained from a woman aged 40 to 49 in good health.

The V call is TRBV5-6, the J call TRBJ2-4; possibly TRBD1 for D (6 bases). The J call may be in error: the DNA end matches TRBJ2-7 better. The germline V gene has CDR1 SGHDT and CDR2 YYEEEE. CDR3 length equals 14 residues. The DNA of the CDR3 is TGTGCCAGCAGTTGGAGACAGGTACTTCGCGAGCAGTACTTC. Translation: CASSWRQVLREQYF.

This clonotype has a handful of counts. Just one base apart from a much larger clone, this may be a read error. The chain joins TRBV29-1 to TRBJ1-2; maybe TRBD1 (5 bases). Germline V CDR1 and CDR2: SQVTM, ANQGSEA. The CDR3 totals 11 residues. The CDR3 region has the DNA TGCACAACAGGAACTAACTATGGCTACACCTTC. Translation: CTTGTNYGYTF.

The CDR3 DNA reads as TGCGCCAGCAGCAGCGGGGCTAGCTCTGGGGCCAACGTCCTGACTTTC. It codes for CASSSGASSGANVLTF. The chain is built from TRBV5-1 and TRBJ2-6, with 7 nucleotides matching TRBD2. CDR1 SGHRS and CDR2 YFSETQ come from the germline V gene. Trimming at V came to 4 bases and at J to 0 bases, leaving 4 bases not matched to a gene. The length of the CDR3 is 16 residues.

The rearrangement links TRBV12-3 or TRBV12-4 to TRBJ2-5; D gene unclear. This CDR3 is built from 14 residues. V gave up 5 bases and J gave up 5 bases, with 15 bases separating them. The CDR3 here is CASSLDSARETQYF. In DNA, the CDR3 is TGTGCCAGCAGTCTAGACTCAGCCCGGGAGACCCAGTACTTC.

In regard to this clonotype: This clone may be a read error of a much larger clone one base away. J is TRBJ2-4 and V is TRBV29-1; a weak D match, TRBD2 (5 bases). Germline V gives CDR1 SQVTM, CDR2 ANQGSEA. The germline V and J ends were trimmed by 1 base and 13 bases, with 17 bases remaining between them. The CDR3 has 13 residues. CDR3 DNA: TGCAGCGTTGAAGGTAGCGCCTACAATGAGCAGTACTTC. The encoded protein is CSVEGSAYNEQYF.

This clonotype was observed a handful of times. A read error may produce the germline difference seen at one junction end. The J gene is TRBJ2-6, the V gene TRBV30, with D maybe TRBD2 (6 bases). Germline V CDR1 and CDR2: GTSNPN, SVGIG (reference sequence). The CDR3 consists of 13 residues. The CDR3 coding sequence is TGTGCCCGGAGGGACTCTGGGGCCAACGTCCTGACTTTC. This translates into CARRDSGANVLTF.

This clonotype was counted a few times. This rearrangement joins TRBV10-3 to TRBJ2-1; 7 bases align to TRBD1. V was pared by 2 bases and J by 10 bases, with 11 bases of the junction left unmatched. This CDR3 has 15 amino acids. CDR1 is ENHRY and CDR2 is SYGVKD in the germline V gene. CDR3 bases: TGTGCCATCAGTGAGCCCGGGACAGATCTACAGGAGCAGTTCTTC. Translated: CAISEPGTDLQEQFF.

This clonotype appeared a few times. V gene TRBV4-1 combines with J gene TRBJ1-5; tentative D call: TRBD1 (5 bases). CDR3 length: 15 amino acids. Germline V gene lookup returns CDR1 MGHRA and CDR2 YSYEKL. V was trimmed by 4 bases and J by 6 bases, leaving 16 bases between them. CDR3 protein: CASSPEGQLSQPQHF. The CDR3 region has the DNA TGCGCCAGCAGCCCAGAGGGGCAGCTCAGTCAGCCCCAGCATTTT.

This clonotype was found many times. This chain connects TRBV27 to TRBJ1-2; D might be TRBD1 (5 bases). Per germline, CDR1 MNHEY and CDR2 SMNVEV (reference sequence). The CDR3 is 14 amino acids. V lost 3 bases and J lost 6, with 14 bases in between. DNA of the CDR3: TGTGCCAGCAGTTTCACAGCGGAGGGGAATGGCTACACCTTC. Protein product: CASSFTAEGNGYTF.

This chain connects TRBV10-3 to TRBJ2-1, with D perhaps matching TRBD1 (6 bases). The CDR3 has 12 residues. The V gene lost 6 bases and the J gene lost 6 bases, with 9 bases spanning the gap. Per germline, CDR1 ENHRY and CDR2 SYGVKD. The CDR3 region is CAISRDINEQFF. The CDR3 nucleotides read TGTGCCATCAGCCGGGACATCAATGAGCAGTTCTTC.

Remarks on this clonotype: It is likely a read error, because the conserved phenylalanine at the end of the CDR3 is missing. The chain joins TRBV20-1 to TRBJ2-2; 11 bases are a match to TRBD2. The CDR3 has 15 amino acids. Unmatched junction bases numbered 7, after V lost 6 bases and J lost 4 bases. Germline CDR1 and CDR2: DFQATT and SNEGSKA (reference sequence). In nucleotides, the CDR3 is TGCAGTGCAACTAGCGGGGGCAGCGGCACCGGGGAGCTGTTTCTT. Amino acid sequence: CSATSGGSGTGELFL.

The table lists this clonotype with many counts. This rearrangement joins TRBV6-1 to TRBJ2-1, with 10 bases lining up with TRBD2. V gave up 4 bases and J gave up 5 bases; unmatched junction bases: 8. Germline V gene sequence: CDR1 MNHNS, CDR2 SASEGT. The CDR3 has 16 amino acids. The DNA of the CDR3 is TGTGCCAGCAGTGGATCTATAGCGGGGGGAAACAATGAGCAGTTCTTC. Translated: CASSGSIAGGNNEQFF.

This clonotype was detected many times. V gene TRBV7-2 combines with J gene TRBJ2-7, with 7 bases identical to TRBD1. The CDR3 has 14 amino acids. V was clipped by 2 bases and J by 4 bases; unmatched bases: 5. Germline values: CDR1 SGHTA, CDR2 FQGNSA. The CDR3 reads CASSLTGDRYEQYF. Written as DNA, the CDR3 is TGTGCCAGCAGCTTAACCGGGGACAGATACGAGCAGTACTTC.

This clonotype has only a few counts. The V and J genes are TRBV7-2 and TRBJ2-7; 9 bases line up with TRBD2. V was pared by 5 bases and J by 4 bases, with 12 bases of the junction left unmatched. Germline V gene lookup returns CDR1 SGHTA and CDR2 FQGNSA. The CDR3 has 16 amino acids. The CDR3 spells CASSPLGGGAVYEQYF. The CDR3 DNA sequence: TGTGCCAGCAGCCCTTTGGGCGGGGGGGCCGTATACGAGCAGTACTTC.

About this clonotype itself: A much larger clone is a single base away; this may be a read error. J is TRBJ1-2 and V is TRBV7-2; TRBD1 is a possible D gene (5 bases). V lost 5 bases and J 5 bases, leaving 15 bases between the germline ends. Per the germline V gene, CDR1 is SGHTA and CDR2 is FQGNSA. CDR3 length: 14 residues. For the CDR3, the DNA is TGTGCCAGCAGCCCCTCTGACAGCCGTTATGGCTACACCTTC. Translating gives CASSPSDSRYGYTF.

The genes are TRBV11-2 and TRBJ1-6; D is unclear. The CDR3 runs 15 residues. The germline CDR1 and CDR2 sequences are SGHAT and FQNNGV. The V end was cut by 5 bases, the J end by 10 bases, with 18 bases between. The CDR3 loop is CASSPRTGGGSPLHF. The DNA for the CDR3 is TGTGCCAGCAGCCCCAGGACGGGCGGAGGGTCACCCCTCCACTTT.